This passage covers 18 T cell receptor beta chains from one sample sequenced in a study of blood T cells in healthy people across ages. It was with a sample-barcoded 5' primer and a J-beta primer mix that a second PCR of roughly 6 to 12 cycles was run. TCRdb fed the 5' RACE reads into MiXCR, producing one record per CDR3 protein. The sample carries roughly 1 million distinct CDR3 sequences, under 30% recorded once. These sequences were also reported in another study, on T cells of mothers and their children.

The sample was blood. The receptors here all came from a girl aged 2-10 years in good health.

This clonotype was detected ten times or more. The chain uses TRBV18 and TRBJ2-2; D is unclear. CDR3 size: 12 residues. V was pared by 2 bases and J by 5 bases, with 3 bases between. The V gene's germline CDR1 is KGHSH and CDR2 LQKENI. This CDR3 is CASSPSTGELFF. In DNA form, the CDR3 reads TGTGCCAGCTCACCAAGTACCGGGGAGCTGTTTTTT.

This clonotype has a handful of counts. The chain is built from TRBV7-2 and TRBJ2-5; D not resolved. Trimming pared 5 bases from V and 1 base from J, leaving 14 bases between. Germline V lookup: CDR1 SGHTA, CDR2 FQGNSA. The CDR3 has 15 residues. Here the CDR3 DNA reads TGTGCCAGCAGCCCCCAGGTGGGCAGCCAAGAGACCCAGTACTTC. It encodes CASSPQVGSQETQYF.

CDR3 coding DNA: TGTGCCAGCAGCCTGAAAAACAATGAGCAGTTCTTC. This sequence encodes CASSLKNNEQFF. The chain is built from TRBV7-9 and TRBJ2-5; no clear D gene. The J call may be wrong; the DNA end is better matched by TRBJ2-1. CDR3 length: 12 amino acids. The germline V gene has CDR1 SEHNR and CDR2 FQNEAQ (reference sequence).

The chain recombines TRBV20-1 with TRBJ2-1; TRBD2 matches at 13 bases. The V and J ends lost 6 bases and 0 bases, in that order; junction bases with no gene match: 14. Germline lookup yields CDR1 DFQATT and CDR2 SNEGSKA (reference sequence). The CDR3 contains 19 residues. DNA of the CDR3: TGCAGTGCCGCCGGGACTAGCGGGATTGCCTGGAGCTCCTACAATGAGCAGTTCTTC. This sequence encodes CSAAGTSGIAWSSYNEQFF.

The rearrangement joins TRBV2 to TRBJ2-5, with a weak D call TRBD2 (6 bases). The CDR3 extends over 16 amino acids. Trimming shortened V by 2 bases and J by 2 bases, and 15 bases separated the two germline ends. Germline V gene data show CDR1 as SNHLY and CDR2 as FYNNEI. The DNA of the CDR3 is TGTGCCAGCAGTGAATTGGCCGGGAGCGCACAAGAGACCCAGTACTTC. Translation gives CASSELAGSAQETQYF.

This chain connects TRBV12-3 or TRBV12-4 to TRBJ1-4; D gene uncertain. This CDR3 comprises 13 residues. V was cut by 5 bases and J by 6 bases, with 10 bases left in between. As DNA, the CDR3 is TGTGCCAGCAGTCCGACTTCAGATGAAAAACTGTTTTTT. Residues: CASSPTSDEKLFF.

This CDR3 is CASRTNQPQHF. The DNA of the CDR3 is TGTGCCTCACGGACCAATCAGCCCCAGCATTTT. V and J are TRBV6-6 and TRBJ1-5; D gene uncertain. Germline CDR1 and CDR2: MNHNY and SVGAGI (reference sequence). V dropped 11 bases and J dropped 3 bases, with 8 bases sitting between them. The CDR3 loop spans 11 amino acids.

The V and J genes are TRBV6-5 and TRBJ1-1; D ambiguous. The CDR3 runs 12 residues. Per germline, CDR1 MNHEY and CDR2 SVGAGI. V was clipped by 8 bases and J by 1 base, with 8 bases between them. The CDR3 nucleotides are TGTGCCAGCGGGCATCCGAACACTGAAGCTTTCTTT. Translating it yields CASGHPNTEAFF.

This clonotype appeared a few times. This chain joins TRBV20-1 and TRBJ2-5; 7 bases match TRBD2. The ends lost 3 bases at V and 5 bases at J; junction bases unmatched: 27. CDR3 length: 20 amino acids. The germline CDR1 and CDR2 sequences are DFQATT and SNEGSKA (reference sequence). The CDR3 is CSASSWAGGDYQGTGETQYF. The CDR3 nucleotides read TGCAGTGCTAGCTCATGGGCTGGCGGGGACTACCAAGGAACGGGGGAGACCCAGTACTTC.

This sequence joins TRBV19 and TRBJ1-1; D gene unclear. The CDR3 runs to 16 residues. Germline-derived CDR1 and CDR2 are LNHDA and SQIVND (reference sequence). Trimming shortened V by 5 bases and J by 0 bases, and 16 bases separated the two germline ends. Here the CDR3 DNA reads TGTGCCAGTAGTCCCCGGACGCAAGAGATGAACACTGAAGCTTTCTTT. Translating it yields CASSPRTQEMNTEAFF. Supplemented by reference TRBV19 and TRBJ1-1, the full variable domain reads DGGITQSPKYLFRKEGQNVTLSCEQNLNHDAMYWYRQDPGQGLRLIYYSQIVNDFQKGDIAEGYSVSREKKESFPLTVTSAQKNPTAFYLCASSPRTQEMNTEAFFGQGTRLTVV.

This clonotype was observed a few times. The chain links TRBV5-1 to TRBJ1-2; no definite D call. V lost 5 bases and J 6 bases, leaving 14 bases between the germline ends. This CDR3 is built from 13 residues. CDR1 and CDR2 (germline): SGHRS, YFSETQ. CDR3 sequence reads: CASSYRTEDGYTF. The CDR3 region has the DNA TGCGCCAGCAGTTACCGGACTGAGGATGGCTACACCTTC.

This clonotype was detected only a few times. The DNA for the CDR3 is TGTGCCAGCAGCTGGACTAGCGGGATAAATGAGCAGTTCTTC. It yields the protein CASSWTSGINEQFF. The rearrangement links TRBV7-6 to TRBJ2-5; 12 bases are a match to TRBD2. The J call is in doubt because the DNA end fits TRBJ2-1 better. The CDR3 has 14 amino acids. Germline-derived CDR1 and CDR2 are SGHVS and FNYEAQ.

V gene TRBV20-1 combines with J gene TRBJ2-3; D tentatively fits TRBD1 or TRBD2 (6 bases each). Germline CDR1 DFQATT, CDR2 SNEGSKA (reference sequence). The ends were cut back, 4 bases at V and 2 bases at J, with 10 bases in the middle. The CDR3 contains 13 residues. The CDR3 sequence is CSATGANTDTQYF. CDR3 coding DNA: TGCAGTGCTACGGGGGCGAACACAGATACGCAGTATTTT.

CDR3 bases: TGTGCCAGCAGCTTTGACAGGCAGCAAGAGACCCAGTACTTC. It translates to CASSFDRQQETQYF. The rearrangement uses TRBV7-9 and TRBJ2-5; a weak D match, TRBD1 (6 bases). Germline loops: CDR1 SEHNR, CDR2 FQNEAQ (reference sequence). The CDR3 sequence is 14 residues long. The germline V and J ends were trimmed by 3 bases and 2 bases, with 10 bases remaining between them. Together with reference TRBV7-9 and TRBJ2-5, the CDR3 gives the full variable domain: DTGVSQNPRHKITKRGQNVTFRCDPISEHNRLYWYRQTLGQGPEFLTYFQNEAQLEKSRLLSDRFSAERPKGSFSTLEIQRTEQGDSAMYLCASSFDRQQETQYFGPGTRLLVL.

V is TRBV10-3 and J is TRBJ2-7; 8 bases agree with TRBD2. The ends lost 4 bases at V and 7 bases at J; junction bases unmatched: 15. The CDR3 length is 16 residues. Germline CDR1 and CDR2: ENHRY and SYGVKD. CDR3 sequence: CAISGGIERETREQYF. The CDR3 DNA follows: TGTGCCATCAGTGGAGGAATCGAGCGGGAGACAAGGGAGCAGTACTTC.

The CDR3 DNA follows: TGCAGCGTCAGCGGCCGGAACACAGATACGCAGTATTTT. This gives the protein CSVSGRNTDTQYF. The gene calls are TRBV29-1 and TRBJ2-3; maybe TRBD2 (5 bases). V lost 6 bases and J 2 bases, leaving 12 bases between the germline ends. Germline V gene data show CDR1 as SQVTM and CDR2 as ANQGSEA. This CDR3 has 13 residues.

With regard to this clonotype: The junction shows a germline mismatch at one end, possibly a read error. The chain combines TRBV7-3 with TRBJ2-1; 11 bases map to TRBD2. Germline CDR1 and CDR2: SGHTA and FQGTGA. The CDR3 totals 16 residues. This CDR3 is CANSSLAGALYNEQFF. For the CDR3, the DNA is TGTGCCAACAGCTCACTAGCGGGAGCCTTGTACAATGAGCAGTTCTTC.

The DNA of the CDR3 is TGCGCCAGCAGCTTGTGGGGCGGAGGGAGCTCCTACGAGCAGTACTTC. Translation gives CASSLWGGGSSYEQYF. V and J are TRBV5-1 and TRBJ2-7, with a tentative D call TRBD2 (6 bases). Germline loops: CDR1 SGHRS, CDR2 YFSETQ. The V and J ends lost 1 base and 0 bases respectively, with 14 bases between them. The CDR3 runs to 16 residues.